This TCR beta chain appears in the sequencing data of a study of T-cell reconstitution after alpha-beta-depleted transplantation in children. Unique molecular identifiers were incorporated when the TCRbeta library was constructed. One entry per CDR3 protein results from TCRdb running MiXCR on the PCR reads. The profile covers 400,000 to 500,000 distinct CDR3 sequences, with 11% appearing a single time and nearly 5.5% taken by the ten largest. The CDR3 extends over 13 amino acids. After removal of 7 bases from V and 7 bases from J, the junction contained 9 bases not matched to a gene. Germline assignment: CDR1 MNHEY and CDR2 SMNVEV (reference sequence).

This TCR came from a human donor who donated a stem cell graft to a child with acute myeloid leukemia. This sample comprised PBMCs from the stem cell graft donor, obtained from the stem cell graft. The chain links TRBV27 to TRBJ1-2; 7 nucleotides match TRBD1. CDR3 residues: CASKLTGWGGYTF. The CDR3 DNA follows: TGTGCCAGCAAACTGACAGGGTGGGGTGGCTACACCTTC.